The entry below describes one TCR beta chain. This entry comes from a study of patients and donors after allogeneic stem cell transplantation. The CDR3 contains 15 residues. Trimming at V came to 3 bases and at J to 5 bases, leaving 7 bases not matched to a gene. TCRdb redid the calling of the RT-PCR reads with MiXCR, one entry per CDR3 protein. Of approximately 250,000 distinct CDR3 sequences listed, roughly 13% are singletons. V usage is TRBV12-3 or TRBV12-4 and J usage is TRBJ2-3, with 8 bases aligning to TRBD1. The TCR sequence derives from a human donor who was either an allogeneic HSCT recipient or a stem cell or donor lymphocyte infusion donor (not recorded which). It is not recorded whose cells these are; they may come from a transplant donor. Input material: blood, either unsorted or a sorted T cell fraction (not recorded which). The CDR3 nucleotides read TGTGCCAGCAGTTTTTTCCGACAGGGGTTAGATACGCAGTATTTT. Translation: CASSFFRQGLDTQYF.